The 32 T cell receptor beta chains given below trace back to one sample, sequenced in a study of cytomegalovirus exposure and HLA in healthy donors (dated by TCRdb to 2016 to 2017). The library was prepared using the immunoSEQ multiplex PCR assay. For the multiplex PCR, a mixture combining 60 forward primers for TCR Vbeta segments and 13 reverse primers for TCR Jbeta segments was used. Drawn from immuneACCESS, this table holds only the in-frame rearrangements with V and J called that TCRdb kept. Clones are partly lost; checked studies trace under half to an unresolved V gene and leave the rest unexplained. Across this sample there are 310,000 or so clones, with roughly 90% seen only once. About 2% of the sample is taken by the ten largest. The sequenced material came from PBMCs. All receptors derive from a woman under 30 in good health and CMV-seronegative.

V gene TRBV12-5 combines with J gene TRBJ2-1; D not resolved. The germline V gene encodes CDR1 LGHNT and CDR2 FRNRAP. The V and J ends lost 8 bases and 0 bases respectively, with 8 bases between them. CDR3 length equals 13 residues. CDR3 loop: CASRPGSYNEQFF. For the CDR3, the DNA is TGTGCTAGTCGCCCCGGCTCCTACAATGAGCAGTTCTTC.

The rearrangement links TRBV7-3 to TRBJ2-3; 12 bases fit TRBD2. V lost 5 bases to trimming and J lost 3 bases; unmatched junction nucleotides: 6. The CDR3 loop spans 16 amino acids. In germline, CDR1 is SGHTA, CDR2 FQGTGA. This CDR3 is CASSTGLAGRTDTQYF. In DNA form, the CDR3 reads TGTGCCAGCAGCACCGGACTAGCGGGGAGGACAGATACGCAGTATTTT.

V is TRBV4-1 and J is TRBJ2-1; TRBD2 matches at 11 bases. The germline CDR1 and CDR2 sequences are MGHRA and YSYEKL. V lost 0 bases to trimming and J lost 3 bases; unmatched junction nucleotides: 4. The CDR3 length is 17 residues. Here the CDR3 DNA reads TGCGCCAGCAGCCAAGATGCGGGGACTAGCGGCTACAATGAGCAGTTCTTC. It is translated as CASSQDAGTSGYNEQFF.

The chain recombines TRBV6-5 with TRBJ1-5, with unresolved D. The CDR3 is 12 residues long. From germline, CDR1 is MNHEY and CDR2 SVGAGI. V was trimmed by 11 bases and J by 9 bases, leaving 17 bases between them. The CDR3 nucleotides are TGTGCCCCCACCCCGGGGAGCCGGCCCCAGCATTTT. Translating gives CAPTPGSRPQHF.

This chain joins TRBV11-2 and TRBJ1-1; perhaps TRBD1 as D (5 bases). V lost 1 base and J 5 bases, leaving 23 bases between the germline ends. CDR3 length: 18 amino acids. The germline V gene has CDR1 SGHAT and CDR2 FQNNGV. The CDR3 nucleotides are TGTGCCAGCAGCTTAGGGGCCCTGAGCGGGGCAGAAAGGACTGAAGCTTTCTTT. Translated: CASSLGALSGAERTEAFF.

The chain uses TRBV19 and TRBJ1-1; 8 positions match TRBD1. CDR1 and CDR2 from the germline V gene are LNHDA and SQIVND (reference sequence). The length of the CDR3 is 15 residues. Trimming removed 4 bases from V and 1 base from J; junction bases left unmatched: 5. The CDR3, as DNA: TGTGCCAGTAGTACCCAACAGGGGGGGAACACTGAAGCTTTCTTT. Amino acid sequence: CASSTQQGGNTEAFF. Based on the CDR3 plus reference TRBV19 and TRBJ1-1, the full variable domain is DGGITQSPKYLFRKEGQNVTLSCEQNLNHDAMYWYRQDPGQGLRLIYYSQIVNDFQKGDIAEGYSVSREKKESFPLTVTSAQKNPTAFYLCASSTQQGGNTEAFFGQGTRLTVV.

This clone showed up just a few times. CDR3 sequence (DNA): TGTGCCAGCAGCTCCCCGGGACAAGCAAGTTCACCCCTCCACTTT. Translation: CASSSPGQASSPLHF. This sequence joins TRBV7-9 and TRBJ1-6, with D perhaps TRBD1 (6 bases). Trimming took off 4 bases at V and 9 bases at J, with 16 bases between the two ends. The CDR3 contains 15 residues. The germline gives CDR1 SEHNR, CDR2 FQNEAQ (reference sequence).

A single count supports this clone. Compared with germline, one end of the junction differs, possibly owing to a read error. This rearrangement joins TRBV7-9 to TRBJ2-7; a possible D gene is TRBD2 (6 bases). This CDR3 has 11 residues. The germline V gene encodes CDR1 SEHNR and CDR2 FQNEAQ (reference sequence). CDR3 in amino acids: CASSLSGGPHF. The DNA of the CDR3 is TGTGCCAGCAGCTTAAGCGGAGGGCCCCACTTC.

CDR3 DNA: TGTGCCAGCAGCTTAGGGGGTCCGGCTAGGGAGCAGTACTTC. Translation: CASSLGGPAREQYF. The chain recombines TRBV7-8 with TRBJ2-5; possibly TRBD2 for D (5 bases). Trimming took 1 base from V and 11 from J, leaving 17 bases between them. Germline lookup yields CDR1 SGHVS and CDR2 FQNEAQ. This CDR3 is built from 14 residues.

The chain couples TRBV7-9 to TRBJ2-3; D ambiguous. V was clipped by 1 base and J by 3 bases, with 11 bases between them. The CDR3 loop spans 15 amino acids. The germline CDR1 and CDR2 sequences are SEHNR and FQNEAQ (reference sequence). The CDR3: CASSLVAGPTDTQYF. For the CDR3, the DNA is TGTGCCAGCAGCTTAGTTGCAGGCCCGACAGATACGCAGTATTTT.

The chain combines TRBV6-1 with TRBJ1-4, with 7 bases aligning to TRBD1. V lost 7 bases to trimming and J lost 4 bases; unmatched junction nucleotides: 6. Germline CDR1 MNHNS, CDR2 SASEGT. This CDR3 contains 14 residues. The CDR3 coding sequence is TGTGCCAGCAACAACAGGGGTGGTAATGAAAAACTGTTTTTT. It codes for CASNNRGGNEKLFF.

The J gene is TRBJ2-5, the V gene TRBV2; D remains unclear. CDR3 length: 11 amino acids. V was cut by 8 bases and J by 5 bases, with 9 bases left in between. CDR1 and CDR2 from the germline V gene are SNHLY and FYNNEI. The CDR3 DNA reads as TGTGCCAGCGAAGTTCGGGAGACCCAGTACTTC. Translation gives CASEVRETQYF.

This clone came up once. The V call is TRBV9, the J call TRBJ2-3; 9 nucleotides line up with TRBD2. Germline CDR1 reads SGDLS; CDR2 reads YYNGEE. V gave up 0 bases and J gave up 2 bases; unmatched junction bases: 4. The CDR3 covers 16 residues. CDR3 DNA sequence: TGTGCCAGCAGCGTAGGGCCTAGCGGGGCCACAGATACGCAGTATTTT. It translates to CASSVGPSGATDTQYF.

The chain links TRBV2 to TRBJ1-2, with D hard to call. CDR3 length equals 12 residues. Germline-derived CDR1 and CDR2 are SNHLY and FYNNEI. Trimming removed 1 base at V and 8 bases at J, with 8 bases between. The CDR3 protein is CASSEGLPGYTF. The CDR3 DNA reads TGTGCCAGCAGTGAAGGTCTTCCCGGCTACACCTTC.

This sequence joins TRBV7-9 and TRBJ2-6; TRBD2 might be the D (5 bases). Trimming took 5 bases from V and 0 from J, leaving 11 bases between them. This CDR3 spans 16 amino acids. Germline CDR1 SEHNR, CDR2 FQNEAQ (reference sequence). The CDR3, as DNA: TGTGCCAGCAGCCCGACTGGGAGCTCTGGGGCCAACGTCCTGACTTTC. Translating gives CASSPTGSSGANVLTF.

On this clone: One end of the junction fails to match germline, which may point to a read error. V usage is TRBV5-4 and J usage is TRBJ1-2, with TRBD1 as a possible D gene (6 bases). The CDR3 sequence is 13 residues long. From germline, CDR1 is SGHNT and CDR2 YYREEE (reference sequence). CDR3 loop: CASSLGAAYGYTF. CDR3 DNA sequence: TGTGCCAGCAGTTTGGGGGCTGCCTATGGCTACACCTTC.

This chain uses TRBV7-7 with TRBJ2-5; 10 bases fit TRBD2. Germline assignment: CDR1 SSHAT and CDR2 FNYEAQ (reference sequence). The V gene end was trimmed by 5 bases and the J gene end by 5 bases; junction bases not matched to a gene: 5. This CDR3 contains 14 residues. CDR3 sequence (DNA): TGTGCCAGCAGCCAGGGACTAGCGTTGGAGACCCAGTACTTC. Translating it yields CASSQGLALETQYF.

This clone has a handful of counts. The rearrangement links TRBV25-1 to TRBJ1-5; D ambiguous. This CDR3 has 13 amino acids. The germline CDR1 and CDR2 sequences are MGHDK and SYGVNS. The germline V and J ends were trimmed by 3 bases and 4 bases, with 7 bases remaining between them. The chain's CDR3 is CASSEAVNQPQHF. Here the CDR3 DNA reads TGTGCCAGCAGTGAGGCAGTTAATCAGCCCCAGCATTTT.

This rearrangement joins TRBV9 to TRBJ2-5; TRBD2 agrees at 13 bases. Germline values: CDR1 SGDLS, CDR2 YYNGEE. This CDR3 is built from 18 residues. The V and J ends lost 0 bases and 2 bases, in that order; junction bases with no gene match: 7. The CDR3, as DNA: TGTGCCAGCAGCGTAGCGGGGTGGGGACTAGCGGGGCAAGAGACCCAGTACTTC. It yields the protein CASSVAGWGLAGQETQYF.

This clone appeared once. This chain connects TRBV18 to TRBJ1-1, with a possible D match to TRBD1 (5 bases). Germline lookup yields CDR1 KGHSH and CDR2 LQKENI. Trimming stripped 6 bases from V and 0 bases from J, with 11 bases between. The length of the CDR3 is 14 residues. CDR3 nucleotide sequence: TGTGCCAGCTCTCCGGGGGGGGTGAACACTGAAGCTTTCTTT. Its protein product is CASSPGGVNTEAFF.

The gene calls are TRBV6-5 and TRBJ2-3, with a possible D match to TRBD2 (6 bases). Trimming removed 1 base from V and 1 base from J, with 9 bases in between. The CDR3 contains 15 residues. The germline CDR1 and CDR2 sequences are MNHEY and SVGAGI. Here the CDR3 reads CASSYYASGTDTQYF. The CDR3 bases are TGTGCCAGCAGTTACTACGCTAGCGGCACAGATACGCAGTATTTT.

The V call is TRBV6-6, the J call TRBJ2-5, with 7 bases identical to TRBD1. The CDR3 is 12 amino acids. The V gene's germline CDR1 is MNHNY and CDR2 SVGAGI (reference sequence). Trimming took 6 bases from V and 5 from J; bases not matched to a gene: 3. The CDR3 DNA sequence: TGTGCCAGCAGATCACAGGGGGAGACCCAGTACTTC. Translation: CASRSQGETQYF.

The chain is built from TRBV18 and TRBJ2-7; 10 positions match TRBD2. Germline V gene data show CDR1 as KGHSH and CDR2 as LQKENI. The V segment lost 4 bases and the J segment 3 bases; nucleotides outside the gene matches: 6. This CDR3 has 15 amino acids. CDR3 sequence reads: CASSLRTSGFYEQYF. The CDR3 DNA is TGTGCCAGCTCACTAAGGACTAGCGGATTCTACGAGCAGTACTTC.

CDR3 DNA sequence: TGTGCCAGTAGTTCTTCCGGGATTTCCTACGAGCAGTACTTC. Protein sequence: CASSSSGISYEQYF. The chain couples TRBV19 to TRBJ2-7; the D gene is possibly TRBD2 (5 bases). CDR3 size: 14 residues. From germline, CDR1 is LNHDA and CDR2 SQIVND (reference sequence). The germline V and J ends were trimmed by 5 bases and 1 base, with 12 bases remaining between them.

CDR3 in DNA: TGCGCCAGCAGCTTGGCCGTAGGGAGTTATGGCTACACCTTC. Translating it yields CASSLAVGSYGYTF. This chain joins TRBV5-1 and TRBJ1-2; no clear D gene. The germline V and J ends were trimmed by 0 bases and 5 bases, with 11 bases remaining between them. Germline CDR1 reads SGHRS; CDR2 reads YFSETQ. The CDR3 covers 14 residues.

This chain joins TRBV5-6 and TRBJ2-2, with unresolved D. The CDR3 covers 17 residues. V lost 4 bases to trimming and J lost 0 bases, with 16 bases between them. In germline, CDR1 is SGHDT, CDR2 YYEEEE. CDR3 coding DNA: TGTGCCAGCAGCGTAGCTCTCCCGTTCGCGAACACCGGGGAGCTGTTTTTT. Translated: CASSVALPFANTGELFF.

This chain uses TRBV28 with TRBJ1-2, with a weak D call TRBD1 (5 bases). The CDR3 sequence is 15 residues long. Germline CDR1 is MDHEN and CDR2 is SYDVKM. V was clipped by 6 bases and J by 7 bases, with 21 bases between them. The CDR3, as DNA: TGTGCCAGCAGACGCTCGCGGGGGAAATTGTTTGGCTACACCTTC. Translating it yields CASRRSRGKLFGYTF.

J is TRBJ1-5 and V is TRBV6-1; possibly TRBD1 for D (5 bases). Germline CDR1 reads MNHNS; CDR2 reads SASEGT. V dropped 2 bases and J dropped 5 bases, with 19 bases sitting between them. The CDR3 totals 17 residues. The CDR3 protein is CASSEMGRWGGYQPQHF. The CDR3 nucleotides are TGTGCCAGCAGTGAAATGGGACGCTGGGGGGGATATCAGCCCCAGCATTTT.

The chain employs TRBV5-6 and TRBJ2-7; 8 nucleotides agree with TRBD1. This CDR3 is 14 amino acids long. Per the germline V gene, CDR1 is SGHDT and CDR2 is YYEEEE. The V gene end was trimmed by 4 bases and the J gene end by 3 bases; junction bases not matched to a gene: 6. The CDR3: CASSGQGPVYEQYF. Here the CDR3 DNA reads TGTGCCAGCAGCGGACAGGGACCCGTCTACGAGCAGTACTTC.

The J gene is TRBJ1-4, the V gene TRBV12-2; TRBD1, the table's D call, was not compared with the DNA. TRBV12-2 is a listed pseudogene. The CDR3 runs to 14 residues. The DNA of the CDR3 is TGTGCAAGTCGCTTTACAGGGTTGAAAGAAAAACTGTTTTTT. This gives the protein CASRFTGLKEKLFF.

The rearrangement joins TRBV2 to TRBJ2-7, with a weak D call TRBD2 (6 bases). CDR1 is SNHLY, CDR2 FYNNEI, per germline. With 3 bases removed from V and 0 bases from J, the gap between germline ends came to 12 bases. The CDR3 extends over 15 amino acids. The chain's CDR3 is CASSDPGDPSYEQYF. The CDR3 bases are TGTGCCAGCAGTGACCCGGGGGACCCCTCCTACGAGCAGTACTTC.

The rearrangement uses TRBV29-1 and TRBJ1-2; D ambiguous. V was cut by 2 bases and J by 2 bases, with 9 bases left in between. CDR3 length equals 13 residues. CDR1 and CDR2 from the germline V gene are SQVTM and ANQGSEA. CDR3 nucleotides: TGCAGCGTTGAACCCCAGGAAAACTATGGCTACACCTTC. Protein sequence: CSVEPQENYGYTF.